This T cell receptor (beta chain) was captured by sequencing in a study of T-cell reconstitution after alpha-beta-depleted transplantation in children. Whole-study findings and limits: By about two months after transplant, alpha-beta T cells reportedly arose from several hundred graft clones that had expanded. Fresh T-cell production supplied most of the T-cell counts and diversity seen one year after transplant.

Unique molecular identifiers were used in preparing the TCRbeta library. TCRdb itself ran the PCR reads through MiXCR, one entry per CDR3 protein. The sample consists of 84,000 or so distinct CDR3 sequences, roughly a sixth of them appearing once. The CDR3 is 14 amino acids. In germline, CDR1 is SEHNR, CDR2 FQNEAQ (reference sequence). The V end was cut by 5 bases, the J end by 2 bases, with 10 bases between. There are a few counts of this clonotype. Its antigen is not identified. The rearrangement links TRBV7-9 to TRBJ1-5, with unresolved D. The receptor's source is a male patient between 2 and 15 years old who had a stem cell transplant for acute lymphoblastic leukemia, so the T cells may come from the graft donor. This material consisted of PBMCs, mostly from graft donor cells, taken 180 days after TCRalphabeta/CD19-depleted stem cell transplant. The CDR3 DNA sequence: TGTGCCAGCAGCACCACGTATCGCAATCAGCCCCAGCATTTT. This sequence encodes CASSTTYRNQPQHF.